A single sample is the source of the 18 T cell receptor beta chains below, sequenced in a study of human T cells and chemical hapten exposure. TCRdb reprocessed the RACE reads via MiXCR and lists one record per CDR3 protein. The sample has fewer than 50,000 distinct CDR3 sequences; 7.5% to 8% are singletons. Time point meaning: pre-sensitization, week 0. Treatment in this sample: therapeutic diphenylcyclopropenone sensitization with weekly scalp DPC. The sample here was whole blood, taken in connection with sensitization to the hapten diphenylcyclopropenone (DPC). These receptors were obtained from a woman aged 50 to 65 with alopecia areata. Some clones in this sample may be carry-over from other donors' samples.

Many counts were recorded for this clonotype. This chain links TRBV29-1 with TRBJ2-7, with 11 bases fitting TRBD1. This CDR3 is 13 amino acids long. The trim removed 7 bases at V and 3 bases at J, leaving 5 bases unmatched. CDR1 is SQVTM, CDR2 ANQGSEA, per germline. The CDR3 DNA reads TGCAGCGCGGAGGGACAGGGGGGCTACGAGCAGTACTTC. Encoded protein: CSAEGQGGYEQYF.

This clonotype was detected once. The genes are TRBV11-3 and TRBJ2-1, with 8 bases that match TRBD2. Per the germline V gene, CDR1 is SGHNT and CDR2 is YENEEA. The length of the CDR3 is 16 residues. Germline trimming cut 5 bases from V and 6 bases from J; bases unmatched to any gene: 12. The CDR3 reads CASSPGRREARNEQFF. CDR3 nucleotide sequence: TGTGCCAGCAGCCCCGGGAGGCGGGAGGCCCGCAATGAGCAGTTCTTC.

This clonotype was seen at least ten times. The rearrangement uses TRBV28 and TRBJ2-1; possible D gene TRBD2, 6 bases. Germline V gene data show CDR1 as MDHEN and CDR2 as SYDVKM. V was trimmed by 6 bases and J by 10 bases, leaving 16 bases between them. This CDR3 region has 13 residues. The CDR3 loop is CASRGTSPKEQFF. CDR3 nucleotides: TGTGCCAGCAGGGGGACTTCGCCTAAGGAGCAGTTCTTC.

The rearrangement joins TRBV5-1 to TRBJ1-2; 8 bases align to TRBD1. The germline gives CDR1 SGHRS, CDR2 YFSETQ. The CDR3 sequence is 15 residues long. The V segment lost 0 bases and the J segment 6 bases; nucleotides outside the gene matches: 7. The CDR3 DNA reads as TGCGCCAGCAGCTTGGGGGACAGGATCCAGGATGGCTACACCTTC. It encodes CASSLGDRIQDGYTF. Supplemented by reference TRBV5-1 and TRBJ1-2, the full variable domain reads KAGVTQTPRYLIKTRGQQVTLSCSPISGHRSVSWYQQTPGQGLQFLFEYFSETQRNKGNFPGRFSGRQFSNSRSEMNVSTLELGDSALYLCASSLGDRIQDGYTFGSGTRLTVV.

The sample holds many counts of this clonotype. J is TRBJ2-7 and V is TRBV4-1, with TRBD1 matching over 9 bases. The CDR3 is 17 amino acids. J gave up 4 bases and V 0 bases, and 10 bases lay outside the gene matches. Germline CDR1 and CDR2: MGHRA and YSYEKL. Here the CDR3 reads CASSQDVGGTGFYEQYF. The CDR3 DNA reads TGCGCCAGCAGCCAAGATGTCGGCGGGACAGGGTTTTACGAGCAGTACTTC.

CDR3 coding DNA: TGCAGCGCGCTCGGGACAGGGACTGCCTACGAGCAGTACTTC. Amino acids: CSALGTGTAYEQYF. The J gene is TRBJ2-7, the V gene TRBV29-1; 9 bases are a match to TRBD1. V lost 7 bases to trimming and J lost 2 bases; unmatched junction nucleotides: 9. Germline CDR1 is SQVTM and CDR2 is ANQGSEA. There are 14 residues in the CDR3.

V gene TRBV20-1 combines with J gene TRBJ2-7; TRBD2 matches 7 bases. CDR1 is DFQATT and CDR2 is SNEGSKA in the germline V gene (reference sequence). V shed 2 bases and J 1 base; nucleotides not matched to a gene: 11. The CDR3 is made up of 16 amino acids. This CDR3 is CSARTLRGFPSYEQYF. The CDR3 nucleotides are TGCAGTGCTAGAACCCTGCGGGGGTTTCCTTCCTACGAGCAGTACTTC.

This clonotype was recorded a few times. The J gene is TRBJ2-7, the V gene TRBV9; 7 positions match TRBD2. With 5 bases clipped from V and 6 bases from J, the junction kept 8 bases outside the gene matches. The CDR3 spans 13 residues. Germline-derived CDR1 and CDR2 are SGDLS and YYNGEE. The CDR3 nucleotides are TGTGCCAGCAGTCCTAGCGGATCGGTCGAGCAGTACTTC. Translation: CASSPSGSVEQYF.

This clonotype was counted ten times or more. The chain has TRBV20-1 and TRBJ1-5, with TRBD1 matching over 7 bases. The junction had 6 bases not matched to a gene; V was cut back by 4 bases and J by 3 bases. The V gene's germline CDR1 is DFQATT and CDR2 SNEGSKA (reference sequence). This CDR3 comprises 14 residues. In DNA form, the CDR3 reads TGCAGTGCTATCGACAGGGAACCCAATCAGCCCCAGCATTTT. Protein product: CSAIDREPNQPQHF.

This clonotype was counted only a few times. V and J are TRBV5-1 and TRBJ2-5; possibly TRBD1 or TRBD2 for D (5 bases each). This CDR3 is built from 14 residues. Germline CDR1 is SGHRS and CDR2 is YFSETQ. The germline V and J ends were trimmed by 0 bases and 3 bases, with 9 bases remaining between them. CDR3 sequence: CASSLAQGEETQYF. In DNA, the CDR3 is TGCGCCAGCAGCTTGGCCCAGGGAGAAGAGACCCAGTACTTC.

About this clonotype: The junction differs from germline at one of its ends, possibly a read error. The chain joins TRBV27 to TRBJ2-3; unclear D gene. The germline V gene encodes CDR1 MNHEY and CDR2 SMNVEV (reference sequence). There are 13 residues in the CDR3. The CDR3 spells CASSLPPLDMQYF. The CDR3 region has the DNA TGTGCCAGCAGTTTACCTCCTTTGGATATGCAGTATTTT.

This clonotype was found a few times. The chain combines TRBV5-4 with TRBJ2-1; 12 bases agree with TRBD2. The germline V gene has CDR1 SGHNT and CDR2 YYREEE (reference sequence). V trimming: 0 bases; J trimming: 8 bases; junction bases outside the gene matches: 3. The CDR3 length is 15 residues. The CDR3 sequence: CASSLASGRADEQFF. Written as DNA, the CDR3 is TGTGCCAGCAGCTTGGCTAGCGGGAGGGCCGATGAGCAGTTCTTC.

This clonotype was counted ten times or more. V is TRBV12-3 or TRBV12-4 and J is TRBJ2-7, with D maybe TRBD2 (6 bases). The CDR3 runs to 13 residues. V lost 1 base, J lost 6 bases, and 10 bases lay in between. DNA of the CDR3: TGTGCCAGCAGTTTAGGGCGGGGTGGCGAGCAGTACTTC. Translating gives CASSLGRGGEQYF.

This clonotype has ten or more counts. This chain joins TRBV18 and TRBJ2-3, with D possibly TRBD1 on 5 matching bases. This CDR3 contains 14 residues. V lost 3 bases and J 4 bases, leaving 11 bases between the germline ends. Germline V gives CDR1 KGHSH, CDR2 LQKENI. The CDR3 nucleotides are TGTGCCAGCTCACCGGGGCAGCTAGCAGATACGCAGTATTTT. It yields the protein CASSPGQLADTQYF.

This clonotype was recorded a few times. The CDR3 is CASGGNTGELFF. CDR3 nucleotide sequence: TGTGCCAGCGGAGGCAACACCGGGGAGCTGTTTTTT. The chain carries TRBV7-3 and TRBJ2-2; D may be TRBD2 (5 bases). The CDR3 sequence is 12 residues long. The germline V and J ends were trimmed by 8 bases and 2 bases, with 6 bases remaining between them. Germline CDR1 SGHTA, CDR2 FQGTGA.

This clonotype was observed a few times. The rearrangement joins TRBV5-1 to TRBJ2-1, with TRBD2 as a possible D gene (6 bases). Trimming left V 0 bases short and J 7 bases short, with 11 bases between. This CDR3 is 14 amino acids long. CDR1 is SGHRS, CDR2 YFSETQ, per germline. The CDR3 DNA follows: TGCGCCAGCAGCTTGGGCGGGGCTTCAAATGAGCAGTTCTTC. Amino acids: CASSLGGASNEQFF. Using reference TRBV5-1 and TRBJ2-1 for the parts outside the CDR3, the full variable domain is KAGVTQTPRYLIKTRGQQVTLSCSPISGHRSVSWYQQTPGQGLQFLFEYFSETQRNKGNFPGRFSGRQFSNSRSEMNVSTLELGDSALYLCASSLGGASNEQFFGPGTRLTVL.

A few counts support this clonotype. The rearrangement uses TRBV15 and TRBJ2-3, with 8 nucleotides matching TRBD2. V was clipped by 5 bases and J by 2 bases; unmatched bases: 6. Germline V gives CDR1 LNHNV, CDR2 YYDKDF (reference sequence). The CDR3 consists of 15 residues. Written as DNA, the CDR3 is TGTGCCACCAGCCTTTGGGGACTAGACACAGATACGCAGTATTTT. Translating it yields CATSLWGLDTDTQYF. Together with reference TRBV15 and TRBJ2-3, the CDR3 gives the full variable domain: DAMVIQNPRYQVTQFGKPVTLSCSQTLNHNVMYWYQQKSSQAPKLLFHYYDKDFNNEADTPDNFQSRRPNTSFCFLDIRSPGLGDTAMYLCATSLWGLDTDTQYFGPGTRLTVL.

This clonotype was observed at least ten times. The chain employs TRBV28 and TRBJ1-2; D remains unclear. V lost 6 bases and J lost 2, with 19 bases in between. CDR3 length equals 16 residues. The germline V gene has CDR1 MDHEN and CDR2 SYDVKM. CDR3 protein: CASSSASARLNYGYTF. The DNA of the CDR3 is TGTGCCAGCAGCTCAGCCTCTGCGAGATTAAACTATGGCTACACCTTC.